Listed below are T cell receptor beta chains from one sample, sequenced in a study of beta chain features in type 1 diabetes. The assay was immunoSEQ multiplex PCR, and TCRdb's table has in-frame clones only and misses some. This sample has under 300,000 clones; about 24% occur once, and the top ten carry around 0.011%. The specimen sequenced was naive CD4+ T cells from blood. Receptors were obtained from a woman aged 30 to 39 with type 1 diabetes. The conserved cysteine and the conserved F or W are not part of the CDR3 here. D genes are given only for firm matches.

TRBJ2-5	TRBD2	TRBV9	ASSVLAGGETQY
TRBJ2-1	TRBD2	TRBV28	ASRSLAGDYGEQF
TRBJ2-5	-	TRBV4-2	ASSQERGFRETQY
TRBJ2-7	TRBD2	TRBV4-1	ASSTQLAGVNEQY
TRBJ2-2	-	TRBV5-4	ASSFVSGPNTGELF
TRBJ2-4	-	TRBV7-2	ASSLGTLNIQY
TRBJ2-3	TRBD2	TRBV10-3	AIKEREFADTQY
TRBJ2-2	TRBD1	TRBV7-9	ASSPGQGTGLVGELF
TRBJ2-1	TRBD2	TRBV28	ASTLSGSRNEQF
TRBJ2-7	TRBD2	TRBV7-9	ASSLATGLTN
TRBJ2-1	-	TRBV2	ASSERDNPYNEQF
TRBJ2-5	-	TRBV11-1	ASSRQAEETQY
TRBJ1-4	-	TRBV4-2	ASSHLEGDEKLF
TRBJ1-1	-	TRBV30	AWSVGDTEAF
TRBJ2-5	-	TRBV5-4	ASSLDSQETQY
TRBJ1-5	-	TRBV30	AWRTNTGGPQH